This entry lists 24 T cell receptor beta chains sequenced from one sample in a study of T-cell memory formation after mild COVID-19. TCRdb re-derived calls from the 5' RACE reads in MiXCR, one entry per CDR3 protein. This table holds over 150,000 distinct CDR3 sequences, roughly 23% found once. Material for sequencing was PBMCs or a T cell subset sorted from them (not recorded which). These receptors came from an adult woman who had mild COVID-19 (a few samples of this study predate the infection). Cell type and time point are not known.

In DNA, the CDR3 is TGTGCCAGCAGTTTTGACAGGTCTACCCTACTCTACGAGCAGTACTTC. Its protein product is CASSFDRSTLLYEQYF. The V gene is TRBV12-3 or TRBV12-4, the J gene TRBJ2-7, with D possibly being TRBD1 (6 bases). This CDR3 has 16 residues. V was cut by 3 bases and J by 3 bases, with 18 bases left in between.

This clonotype was observed at least ten times. The CDR3 region is CASSLVIPRGIGEAFF. The CDR3 nucleotides are TGTGCCAGCAGTCTCGTTATCCCTAGGGGCATCGGGGAAGCTTTCTTT. This chain joins TRBV27 and TRBJ1-1; a possible D gene is TRBD1 (5 bases). Germline assignment: CDR1 MNHEY and CDR2 SMNVEV (reference sequence). Trimming removed 5 bases at V and 8 bases at J, with 24 bases between. The CDR3 has 16 amino acids.

This chain connects TRBV18 to TRBJ2-7; D is unclear. The ends were cut back, 4 bases at V and 3 bases at J, with 16 bases in the middle. The CDR3 has 15 residues. Germline-derived CDR1 and CDR2 are KGHSH and LQKENI. The CDR3 sequence: CASSLTTDPLYEQYF. As DNA, the CDR3 is TGTGCCAGCTCACTTACGACGGATCCCCTCTACGAGCAGTACTTC.

V usage is TRBV7-6 and J usage is TRBJ2-1; 8 bases line up with TRBD2. This CDR3 is 14 amino acids long. CDR1 SGHVS and CDR2 FNYEAQ come from the germline V gene. The V and J ends lost 3 bases and 7 bases, in that order; junction bases with no gene match: 5. For the CDR3, the DNA is TGTGCCAGCAGCTTCCTAACGGGGGGGAATGAGCAGTTCTTC. Translated, it gives CASSFLTGGNEQFF.

This clonotype was seen more than once but under ten times. The rearrangement joins TRBV7-9 to TRBJ2-3; D possibly corresponds to TRBD2 (5 bases). The CDR3 totals 17 residues. Trimming stripped 5 bases from V and 3 bases from J, with 21 bases between. Germline-derived CDR1 and CDR2 are SEHNR and FQNEAQ (reference sequence). The CDR3 DNA reads TGTGCCAGCAGCCACCCCATCACCGGAGCGGATACAGATACGCAGTATTTT. Translation gives CASSHPITGADTDTQYF.

The rearrangement links TRBV7-9 to TRBJ1-5; TRBD1 matches at 10 bases. CDR3 length: 15 amino acids. CDR1 and CDR2 from the germline V gene are SEHNR and FQNEAQ (reference sequence). The junction had 4 bases not matched to a gene; V was cut back by 3 bases and J by 5 bases. The CDR3 is CASSFGQGGYQPQHF. As DNA, the CDR3 is TGTGCCAGCAGCTTCGGACAGGGGGGATATCAGCCCCAGCATTTT.

This sequence joins TRBV7-3 and TRBJ1-2, with a possible D match to TRBD1 (5 bases). Germline V gene data show CDR1 as SGHTA and CDR2 as FQGTGA. V lost 5 bases and J lost 4, with 17 bases in between. The CDR3 has 15 amino acids. CDR3 DNA sequence: TGTGCCAGCAGCCCGGGACCGCCTGGGGTCTATGGCTACACCTTC. Its translation: CASSPGPPGVYGYTF.

There are a few counts of this clonotype. The chain combines TRBV9 with TRBJ1-5; no clear D gene. The CDR3 is 14 residues long. Germline loops: CDR1 SGDLS, CDR2 YYNGEE. Between the trimmed V and J ends, which lost 3 bases and 1 base, there was a span of 8 bases. CDR3 loop: CASSAGRSNQPQHF. For the CDR3, the DNA is TGTGCCAGCAGCGCCGGACGGAGCAATCAGCCCCAGCATTTT.

This chain uses TRBV14 with TRBJ2-7; 7 nucleotides align to TRBD1. With V trimmed by 4 bases and J by 2 bases, 11 bases remained unmatched. CDR1 and CDR2 (germline): SGHDN, FVKESK. CDR3 size: 16 residues. The CDR3 region is CASSPRPGQPTYEQYF. DNA of the CDR3: TGTGCCAGCAGCCCTCGCCCGGGACAGCCAACCTACGAGCAGTACTTC.

This clonotype was detected a few times. This rearrangement joins TRBV7-9 to TRBJ1-1; 12 nucleotides align to TRBD1. There are 16 residues in the CDR3. The germline CDR1 and CDR2 sequences are SEHNR and FQNEAQ (reference sequence). V trimming: 5 bases; J trimming: 4 bases; junction bases outside the gene matches: 8. In DNA, the CDR3 is TGTGCCAGCAGCCGGGACAGGGGGCTTGAGGTCACTGAAGCTTTCTTT. Translation gives CASSRDRGLEVTEAFF.

The rearrangement joins TRBV27 to TRBJ2-3; D is ambiguous. Germline V gene lookup returns CDR1 MNHEY and CDR2 SMNVEV (reference sequence). This CDR3 has 12 amino acids. Trimming removed 9 bases from V and 4 bases from J, with 11 bases in between. Here the CDR3 DNA reads TGTGCCAGTCTAGAACCTCCAGATACGCAGTATTTT. This sequence encodes CASLEPPDTQYF.

This clonotype was seen only a few times. Here the CDR3 reads CASSPGQPYYGYTF. CDR3 DNA: TGTGCCAGCAGCCCCGGACAGCCCTACTATGGCTACACCTTC. The rearrangement links TRBV7-2 to TRBJ1-2; possible D gene TRBD1, 6 bases. The CDR3 is 14 amino acids. V lost 5 bases and J 3 bases, leaving 13 bases between the germline ends. Per the germline V gene, CDR1 is SGHTA and CDR2 is FQGNSA.

This clonotype has at least ten counts. This sequence joins TRBV7-2 and TRBJ2-1, with 10 nucleotides matching TRBD2. The CDR3 loop spans 15 amino acids. V lost 5 bases and J lost 2; bases outside the gene matches: 3. The germline V gene encodes CDR1 SGHTA and CDR2 FQGNSA. CDR3 nucleotides: TGTGCCAGCAGCATACTAGCGGGGACCTACAATGAGCAGTTCTTC. It is translated as CASSILAGTYNEQFF.

The sample holds many counts of this clonotype. This chain links TRBV7-9 with TRBJ2-1; D ambiguous. V was cut by 4 bases and J by 4 bases, with 17 bases left in between. CDR3 length equals 16 residues. Germline V gives CDR1 SEHNR, CDR2 FQNEAQ (reference sequence). CDR3 loop: CASSSPEFGVYNEQFF. In nucleotides, the CDR3 is TGTGCCAGCAGCTCTCCAGAGTTTGGAGTGTACAATGAGCAGTTCTTC.

This clonotype showed up just once. V gene TRBV15 combines with J gene TRBJ2-3; D ambiguous. This CDR3 has 9 residues. V lost 11 bases and J 6 bases, leaving 6 bases between the germline ends. Germline assignment: CDR1 LNHNV and CDR2 YYDKDF (reference sequence). The CDR3 sequence is CAVGDTQYF. Here the CDR3 DNA reads TGTGCCGTTGGGGATACGCAGTATTTT.

This clonotype was recorded a few times. The CDR3 DNA is TGCAGTGCTAGAGATGAGCTCGGGGAGTGGAAGGTTCAGCCCCAGCATTTT. It specifies CSARDELGEWKVQPQHF. The chain uses TRBV20-1 and TRBJ1-5, with no clear D. There are 17 residues in the CDR3. V was trimmed by 0 bases and J by 6 bases, leaving 21 bases between them. Germline CDR1 DFQATT, CDR2 SNEGSKA (reference sequence).

The table lists this clonotype with a few counts. The chain couples TRBV9 to TRBJ2-3; 7 bases agree with TRBD1. V lost 0 bases to trimming and J lost 2 bases; unmatched junction nucleotides: 6. CDR3 length: 16 residues. Germline CDR1 reads SGDLS; CDR2 reads YYNGEE. The CDR3 DNA reads TGTGCCAGCAGCGTAGCAGGGGGTGGCGTCACAGATACGCAGTATTTT. Translation gives CASSVAGGGVTDTQYF. Together with reference TRBV9 and TRBJ2-3, the CDR3 gives the full variable domain: DSGVTQTPKHLITATGQRVTLRCSPRSGDLSVYWYQQSLDQGLQFLIQYYNGEERAKGNILERFSAQQFPDLHSELNLSSLELGDSALYFCASSVAGGGVTDTQYFGPGTRLTVL.

The chain carries TRBV11-2 and TRBJ2-1, with D possibly being TRBD2 (5 bases). This CDR3 has 16 residues. Trimming removed 6 bases at V and 0 bases at J, with 15 bases between. Germline lookup yields CDR1 SGHAT and CDR2 FQNNGV. The CDR3, as DNA: TGTGCCAGCAGTAGCTTAACGGGGAGCTCCTACAATGAGCAGTTCTTC. Translated: CASSSLTGSSYNEQFF.

This clonotype showed up just a few times. This sequence joins TRBV18 and TRBJ1-2; the D is unclear. CDR1 and CDR2 (germline): KGHSH, LQKENI. The CDR3 runs 14 residues. V lost 3 bases to trimming and J lost 3 bases, with 11 bases between them. CDR3 loop: CASSPGSLDYGYTF. CDR3 sequence (DNA): TGTGCCAGCTCACCGGGCAGCCTGGACTATGGCTACACCTTC.

V gene TRBV13 combines with J gene TRBJ2-4; D unclear. The CDR3 has 15 amino acids. V dropped 5 bases and J dropped 0 bases, with 11 bases sitting between them. The germline CDR1 and CDR2 sequences are PRHDT and FYEKMQ (reference sequence). CDR3 amino acids: CASSHKELAKNIQYF. The DNA of the CDR3 is TGTGCCAGCAGCCACAAAGAATTAGCCAAAAACATTCAGTACTTC.

This clonotype turned up a few times. This chain links TRBV15 with TRBJ2-1, with D perhaps TRBD2 (5 bases). This CDR3 comprises 14 residues. Germline V CDR1 and CDR2: LNHNV, YYDKDF (reference sequence). Trimming took 3 bases from V and 5 from J, leaving 11 bases between them. CDR3 DNA: TGTGCCACCAGCAGTACGATCGGGGACAATGAGCAGTTCTTC. Translated: CATSSTIGDNEQFF. The full variable domain, with the rest looked up from reference TRBV15 and TRBJ2-1, is DAMVIQNPRYQVTQFGKPVTLSCSQTLNHNVMYWYQQKSSQAPKLLFHYYDKDFNNEADTPDNFQSRRPNTSFCFLDIRSPGLGDTAMYLCATSSTIGDNEQFFGPGTRLTVL.

The chain couples TRBV29-1 to TRBJ1-4; D is perhaps TRBD1 (6 bases). The germline V gene has CDR1 SQVTM and CDR2 ANQGSEA. V dropped 6 bases and J dropped 8 bases, with 13 bases sitting between them. The CDR3 consists of 12 residues. The DNA of the CDR3 is TGCAGCGTCGGAGGGGGGGAGGAAAAACTGTTTTTT. Protein product: CSVGGGEEKLFF.

This clonotype was seen more than once but under ten times. The chain is built from TRBV12-5 and TRBJ2-1; 8 positions agree with TRBD1. The CDR3 runs 15 residues. Germline V gene data show CDR1 as LGHNT and CDR2 as FRNRAP. V lost 1 base and J lost 4; bases outside the gene matches: 3. Here the CDR3 reads CASGLATGAYNEQFF. CDR3 DNA: TGTGCTAGTGGTTTGGCGACAGGGGCTTACAATGAGCAGTTCTTC.

This chain links TRBV9 with TRBJ1-2; 8 bases map to TRBD1. The CDR3 totals 13 residues. From germline, CDR1 is SGDLS and CDR2 YYNGEE. With V trimmed by 5 bases and J by 7 bases, 7 bases remained unmatched. The CDR3 protein is CASSTSGGVGYTF. The CDR3 region has the DNA TGTGCCAGCAGTACGTCAGGGGGCGTTGGCTACACCTTC.